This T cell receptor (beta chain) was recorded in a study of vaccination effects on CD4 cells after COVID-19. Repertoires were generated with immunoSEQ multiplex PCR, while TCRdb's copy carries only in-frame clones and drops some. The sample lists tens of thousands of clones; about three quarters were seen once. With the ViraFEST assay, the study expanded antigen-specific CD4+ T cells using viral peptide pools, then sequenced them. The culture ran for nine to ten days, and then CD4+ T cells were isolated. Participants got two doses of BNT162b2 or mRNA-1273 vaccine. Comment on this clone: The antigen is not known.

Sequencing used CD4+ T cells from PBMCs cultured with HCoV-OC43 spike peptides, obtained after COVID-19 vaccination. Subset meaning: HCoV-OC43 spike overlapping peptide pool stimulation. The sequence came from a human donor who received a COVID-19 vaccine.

CDR3 sequence reads: CASSQDRNYEQYV. The CDR3 nucleotides are TGTGCCAGCAGCCAAGACAGGAACTACGAGCAGTACGTC. The gene calls are TRBV7-2 and TRBJ2-7, with D possibly being TRBD1 (6 bases). Deletions cut 5 bases from V and 3 bases from J, with 11 bases between. The CDR3 consists of 13 residues. Looked up from germline, CDR1 is SGHTA and CDR2 is FQGNSA.